These T cell receptor beta chains were read from a single sample in a study of cytomegalovirus exposure and HLA in healthy donors. Here immunoSEQ multiplex PCR was the method, and the copy in TCRdb shows in-frame clones only, minus some. The table lists approximately 160,000 clones, approximately 80% of them singletons. The sequencing sample was made of PBMCs. The receptors were gathered from a man aged 25 to 45 in good health and CMV-seropositive. Each CDR3 is given with its conserved first and last residue. D genes are given only for firm matches. Where a row states a size, it is once, few, many or the class of an expanded clone; other rows omit it.

d_call clone_size j_call v_call cdr3_aa cdr3_nt
NA once TRBJ1-1 TRBV4-3 CASSQEPGLNTEAFF TGCGCCAGCAGCCAAGAACCGGGGTTGAACACTGAAGCTTTCTTT
NA NA TRBJ1-2 TRBV11-2 CASSLGSLEGYTF TGTGCCAGCAGCTTAGGCAGCCTAGAGGGCTACACCTTC
TRBD1 NA TRBJ1-3 TRBV7-6 CASSSGTGGTGNTIYF TGTGCCAGCAGCTCTGGGACAGGTGGAACTGGAAACACCATATATTTT
TRBD2 NA TRBJ2-1 TRBV7-9 CASSSTSGRLNEQFF TGTGCCAGCAGCTCGACTAGCGGGAGGTTGAATGAGCAGTTCTTC
TRBD2 once TRBJ2-3 TRBV15 CATSRASAGGRPRDTQYF TGTGCCACCAGCAGAGCGTCCGCGGGGGGTCGACCCAGGGATACGCAGTATTTT
TRBD2 NA TRBJ2-4 TRBV28 CASSLTSGGAPNIQYF TGTGCCAGCAGTTTGACTAGCGGGGGGGCCCCAAACATTCAGTACTTC
TRBD1 few TRBJ1-4 TRBV7-9 CASSRSEQGARANEKLFF TGTGCCAGCAGCCGCTCCGAACAGGGGGCGCGGGCTAATGAAAAACTGTTTTTT
NA NA TRBJ2-5 TRBV7-9 CASRAKLQETQYF TGTGCCAGCAGAGCAAAACTACAAGAGACCCAGTACTTC
NA NA TRBJ2-7 TRBV5-1 CASSPRLGSSSHEQYF TGCGCCAGCAGCCCCCGGCTCGGGAGTTCTAGCCACGAGCAGTACTTC
NA NA TRBJ1-1 TRBV6-6 CASSRQGTEAFF TGTGCCAGCAGCCGCCAGGGCACTGAAGCTTTCTTT
TRBD1 NA TRBJ1-4 TRBV28 CATAGTGYEKLFF TGTGCCACGGCCGGGACAGGGTACGAAAAACTGTTTTTT
TRBD1 NA TRBJ1-6 TRBV11-2 CASRPTTGLYNSPLHF TGTGCCAGCAGGCCTACGACAGGGTTATATAATTCACCCCTCCACTTT
NA NA TRBJ2-2 TRBV5-1 CASSLAGSRNTGELFF TGCGCCAGCAGCTTGGCCGGGAGCAGGAACACCGGGGAGCTGTTTTTT
TRBD1 NA TRBJ2-7 TRBV11-2 CASSLVTGWMNEQYF TGTGCCAGCAGCTTAGTGACAGGGTGGATGAACGAGCAGTACTTC
TRBD2 NA TRBJ2-3 TRBV7-2 CASSPQGLAGSPTDTQYF TGTGCCAGCAGCCCCCAGGGACTAGCGGGGTCCCCCACAGATACGCAGTATTTT
NA NA TRBJ1-2 TRBV5-1 CASSRDSSAYGYTF TGCGCCAGCAGTCGGGACTCATCCGCCTATGGCTACACCTTC
TRBD1 NA TRBJ2-3 TRBV7-6 CASSLTGTGIGTDTQYF TGTGCCAGCAGCTTGACCGGGACAGGGATAGGCACAGATACGCAGTATTTT
TRBD1 NA TRBJ1-2 TRBV2 CASSETGDGGYTF TGTGCCAGCAGTGAGACAGGGGATGGGGGCTACACCTTC